Here is one T cell receptor (beta chain) with its context. Vbeta (60) and Jbeta (13) primers were used in the PCR. Profiling relied on immunoSEQ multiplex PCR, and the TCRdb table lists in-frame clones only, not all of them. The profile covers approximately 160,000 clones, with 68% appearing a single time and less than 1.5% taken by the ten largest. The germline CDR1 and CDR2 sequences are MNHEY and SVGAGI. The V and J ends lost 2 bases and 3 bases, in that order; junction bases with no gene match: 4. The CDR3 contains 14 residues. These data originate in a study of cytomegalovirus exposure and HLA in healthy donors. Study information: Genetic ancestry analysis placed 75% to 85% of the 398 donors that were genotyped in the Caucasian-associated cluster.

Although they were nominally healthy when sampled, donors likely had unrecorded immune exposures. This TCR came from a man aged 45 to 65 in good health and CMV-seronegative. What was sequenced was PBMCs. The chain recombines TRBV6-5 with TRBJ2-7; 7 bases agree with TRBD1. DNA for the CDR3: TGTGCCAGCAGTTACGGGGACAGTTTCTACGAGCAGTACTTC. Translated: CASSYGDSFYEQYF.